This T cell receptor beta chain was sequenced for a study of Ad26.COV2.S vaccination and SARS-CoV-2 variants. The data were produced by immunoSEQ multiplex PCR, yet TCRdb's version contains in-frame clones alone and is incomplete. This sample yields approximately 500,000 clones, of which approximately 88% are seen a single time; more than 10% belongs to the top ten. The CDR3 loop spans 14 amino acids. CDR1 and CDR2 (germline): MNHEY, SVGAGI. The V and J ends lost 8 bases and 4 bases respectively, with 17 bases between them. Treatment noted: 19 received Ad26.COV2.S at low or high dose, single or two shots; about 5 received placebo; per-sample allocation not given. Sampling occurred on day 63 after the first vaccine or placebo injection.

This sample comprised peripheral blood, obtained in a trial of Ad26.COV2.S vaccine versus placebo. The chain uses TRBV6-5 and TRBJ1-1, with TRBD1 as a possible D gene (6 bases). The origin of this receptor is a person aged 18-60 years who received the Ad26.COV2.S COVID-19 vaccine or a placebo. The CDR3, as DNA: TGTGCCAGCGCCCCGGGCGGGGGGGCCACTGAAGCTTTCTTT. It yields the protein CASAPGGGATEAFF.